One sample yielded the 19 T cell receptor beta chains listed below, sequenced in a study of graft-versus-host responses after intestinal transplantation (dated by TCRdb to about 2021). These receptors are not linked to any known antigen. Library method: the immunoSEQ multiplex PCR assay. TCRdb's version of the immuneACCESS table is confined to in-frame rearrangements and falls short of the full clone set. An unresolved V gene accounts for under half of the shortfall where checked; the remainder is of unknown origin. The sample yields about 41,000 clones; around 96% were counted once. Jointly, the top ten make up roughly 0.52% of the sample. This specimen's time point label, per the study, means: cells obtained before transplantation from donor or recipient. The sample in question was unstimulated CD8+ T cells sorted from spleen or lymph node cells, obtained before transplant. The receptor set was obtained from a human donor who was the organ donor for an intestinal transplant.

The V call is TRBV6-1, the J call TRBJ2-7; D gene unclear. Germline V gene data show CDR1 as MNHNS and CDR2 as SASEGT. The ends were cut back, 2 bases at V and 4 bases at J, with 3 bases in the middle. The CDR3 is 11 residues long. The CDR3 DNA sequence: TGTGCCAGCAGTGAATATTACGAGCAGTACTTC. As protein: CASSEYYEQYF.

CDR3: CASSIVGYGVPQHF. DNA of the CDR3: TGTGCCAGTAGTATAGTGGGGTACGGCGTGCCCCAGCATTTT. The chain joins TRBV19 to TRBJ1-5; D not certain. The CDR3 is 14 residues long. The germline CDR1 and CDR2 sequences are LNHDA and SQIVND (reference sequence). V was clipped by 1 base and J by 9 bases, with 13 bases between them.

V and J are TRBV10-3 and TRBJ1-6; weak D call: TRBD1 (6 bases). The CDR3 is made up of 15 amino acids. Germline V lookup: CDR1 ENHRY, CDR2 SYGVKD. V was trimmed by 5 bases and J by 5 bases, leaving 13 bases between them. CDR3 bases: TGTGCCATCAGTCCCCAGGGGAGGAATAATTCACCCCTCCACTTT. This sequence encodes CAISPQGRNNSPLHF.

This clone has more than one count but fewer than ten. The chain links TRBV7-6 to TRBJ2-3; D unresolved. CDR1 is SGHVS and CDR2 is FNYEAQ in the germline V gene. CDR3 size: 15 residues. Trimming shortened V by 0 bases and J by 3 bases, and 10 bases separated the two germline ends. The CDR3 reads CASSLALRTTDTQYF. CDR3 nucleotides: TGTGCCAGCAGCTTAGCCCTAAGGACGACAGATACGCAGTATTTT.

This chain connects TRBV6-1 to TRBJ2-4; tentative D call: TRBD1 (6 bases). Between the trimmed V and J ends, which lost 1 base and 2 bases, there was a span of 12 bases. Germline values: CDR1 MNHNS, CDR2 SASEGT. The CDR3 totals 16 residues. The CDR3 loop is CASSEVGGRPKNIQYF. The CDR3 DNA is TGTGCCAGCAGTGAAGTTGGGGGCAGGCCCAAAAACATTCAGTACTTC.

CDR3 coding DNA: TGCGCCAGCAGCCAGGCTGGGGGGGCTGGAGAGACCCAGTACTTC. Protein sequence: CASSQAGGAGETQYF. J is TRBJ2-5 and V is TRBV4-3, with D perhaps matching TRBD2 (7 bases). V was clipped by 3 bases and J by 4 bases, with 15 bases between them. The CDR3 totals 15 residues. Looked up from germline, CDR1 is LGHNA and CDR2 is YSLEER.

This chain joins TRBV7-9 and TRBJ2-2; possible D gene TRBD1, 6 bases. Trimming left V 5 bases short and J 2 bases short, with 12 bases between. Germline values: CDR1 SEHNR, CDR2 FQNEAQ (reference sequence). This CDR3 is built from 15 residues. CDR3 DNA sequence: TGTGCCAGCAGCATATGGGGACAAAACACCGGGGAGCTGTTTTTT. Residues: CASSIWGQNTGELFF. The whole variable domain, filled in from reference TRBV7-9 and TRBJ2-2, reads DTGVSQNPRHKITKRGQNVTFRCDPISEHNRLYWYRQTLGQGPEFLTYFQNEAQLEKSRLLSDRFSAERPKGSFSTLEIQRTEQGDSAMYLCASSIWGQNTGELFFGEGSRLTVL.

The rearrangement links TRBV4-1 to TRBJ1-2, with D hard to call. Deletions cut 1 base from V and 6 bases from J, with 3 bases between. The CDR3 is 11 residues long. Germline loops: CDR1 MGHRA, CDR2 YSYEKL. In nucleotides, the CDR3 is TGCGCCAGCAGCCAAGGACATGGCTACACCTTC. Its protein product is CASSQGHGYTF.

The chain is built from TRBV19 and TRBJ1-1; maybe TRBD1 (5 bases). From germline, CDR1 is LNHDA and CDR2 SQIVND (reference sequence). Trimming took 10 bases from V and 1 from J, leaving 16 bases between them. This CDR3 has 14 amino acids. The CDR3 loop is CATSRWGENTEAFF. CDR3 DNA: TGTGCCACCTCTCGTTGGGGGGAGAACACTGAAGCTTTCTTT.

The chain employs TRBV5-4 and TRBJ1-6; the D gene is possibly TRBD1 (5 bases). There are 12 residues in the CDR3. V was pared by 3 bases and J by 9 bases, with 7 bases between. Germline assignment: CDR1 SGHNT and CDR2 YYREEE (reference sequence). CDR3 coding DNA: TGTGCCAGCAGCTGGGGGGTTTCACCCCTCCACTTT. Translating it yields CASSWGVSPLHF.

The rearrangement uses TRBV13 and TRBJ2-1; 15 nucleotides match TRBD2. Unmatched junction bases numbered 5, after V lost 5 bases and J lost 6 bases. The CDR3 is 16 amino acids. Germline V gene sequence: CDR1 PRHDT, CDR2 FYEKMQ (reference sequence). In DNA form, the CDR3 reads TGTGCCAGCAGCACTTGGACTAGCGGGGGGGCCAATGAGCAGTTCTTC. This translates into CASSTWTSGGANEQFF.

The chain joins TRBV7-9 to TRBJ2-7; D is possibly TRBD2 (6 bases). The CDR3 is 15 residues long. V lost 7 bases and J lost 0, with 16 bases in between. CDR1 and CDR2 (germline): SEHNR, FQNEAQ (reference sequence). CDR3 in DNA: TGTGCCAGCACCCCCCCGGGGGTTACCTCCTACGAGCAGTACTTC. Translating gives CASTPPGVTSYEQYF.

The J gene is TRBJ2-3, the V gene TRBV4-2, with TRBD2 identical over 15 bases. The trim removed 4 bases at V and 2 bases at J, leaving 10 bases unmatched. CDR3 length equals 19 residues. Germline V gene sequence: CDR1 LGHNA, CDR2 YNFKEQ. Written as DNA, the CDR3 is TGTGCCAGCAGCCTCACCTCTGGGACTAGCGGGGGGCTCACAGATACGCAGTATTTT. Protein: CASSLTSGTSGGLTDTQYF.

On this clone: Other DNA sequences in this specimen translate into the identical CDR3. The V call is TRBV7-9, the J call TRBJ2-2, with 10 nucleotides matching TRBD2. The CDR3 has 15 amino acids. Germline-derived CDR1 and CDR2 are SEHNR and FQNEAQ (reference sequence). The V segment lost 5 bases and the J segment 6 bases; nucleotides outside the gene matches: 6. The CDR3 nucleotides read TGTGCCAGCAGCGGATCTAGCGGGGGACCCGGGGAGCTGTTTTTT. Translated: CASSGSSGGPGELFF.

The V call is TRBV7-9, the J call TRBJ2-1; the D is unclear. This CDR3 has 15 amino acids. CDR1 and CDR2 from the germline V gene are SEHNR and FQNEAQ (reference sequence). Trimming pared 5 bases from V and 2 bases from J, leaving 13 bases between. For the CDR3, the DNA is TGTGCCAGCAGCGTAGTTTCCGACCCCTACAATGAGCAGTTCTTC. This translates into CASSVVSDPYNEQFF. The full variable domain, its missing parts supplied by reference TRBV7-9 and TRBJ2-1, is DTGVSQNPRHKITKRGQNVTFRCDPISEHNRLYWYRQTLGQGPEFLTYFQNEAQLEKSRLLSDRFSAERPKGSFSTLEIQRTEQGDSAMYLCASSVVSDPYNEQFFGPGTRLTVL.

The chain carries TRBV13 and TRBJ2-7; D unresolved. The CDR3 loop spans 14 amino acids. Germline V CDR1 and CDR2: PRHDT, FYEKMQ (reference sequence). The ends were cut back, 0 bases at V and 0 bases at J, with 6 bases in the middle. CDR3 sequence (DNA): TGTGCCAGCAGCTTAGGGGCGACCTCCTACGAGCAGTACTTC. It yields the protein CASSLGATSYEQYF.

This clone occurred a few times. This rearrangement joins TRBV4-3 to TRBJ1-4; D is perhaps TRBD1 (5 bases). There are 11 residues in the CDR3. The V end was cut by 1 base, the J end by 15 bases, with 9 bases between. The germline V gene encodes CDR1 LGHNA and CDR2 YSLEER. CDR3 region: CASSQAGLVFF. In nucleotides, the CDR3 is TGCGCCAGCAGCCAAGCAGGGTTGGTGTTTTTT.

CDR3 loop: CATRISTDTQYF. DNA for the CDR3: TGTGCCACCCGGATTAGCACAGATACGCAGTATTTT. The V and J genes are TRBV27 and TRBJ2-3, with D hard to call. Germline-derived CDR1 and CDR2 are MNHEY and SMNVEV (reference sequence). The CDR3 extends over 12 amino acids. V was shortened by 10 bases and J by 0 bases, with 8 bases between the two germline ends.

This chain uses TRBV29-1 with TRBJ2-7; D gene uncertain. The CDR3 has 13 residues. V was clipped by 0 bases and J by 4 bases, with 10 bases between them. Germline CDR1 and CDR2: SQVTM and ANQGSEA. CDR3 region: CSVEDSGHYEQYF. In nucleotides, the CDR3 is TGCAGCGTTGAAGATTCAGGTCATTACGAGCAGTACTTC.